Shown below are 27 T cell receptor beta chains from a single sample sequenced in a study of cytomegalovirus exposure and HLA in healthy donors. Sequencing was performed with immunoSEQ multiplex PCR; in TCRdb, only in-frame clones are kept and a portion is missing. The sample has some 340,000 clones, approximately 90% seen once. Sequencing was done on a sample of PBMCs. Receptors originate from a woman aged 25 to 39 in good health and CMV-seropositive.

This clone was found once. V usage is TRBV9 and J usage is TRBJ2-7, with D possibly TRBD1 on 5 matching bases. The CDR3 sequence is 14 residues long. Trimming took off 7 bases at V and 2 bases at J, with 16 bases between the two ends. The germline V gene has CDR1 SGDLS and CDR2 YYNGEE. CDR3 in DNA: TGTGCCAGCGGCCCCGCGGCCAGGGCCTACGAGCAGTACTTC. Translation: CASGPAARAYEQYF. Based on the CDR3 plus reference TRBV9 and TRBJ2-7, the full variable domain is DSGVTQTPKHLITATGQRVTLRCSPRSGDLSVYWYQQSLDQGLQFLIQYYNGEERAKGNILERFSAQQFPDLHSELNLSSLELGDSALYFCASGPAARAYEQYFGPGTRLTVT.

As regards this clone: At one end, the junction sequence differs from germline, possibly due to a read error. The chain recombines TRBV6-1 with TRBJ1-2; D possibly corresponds to TRBD1 (6 bases). This CDR3 is built from 14 residues. From germline, CDR1 is MNHNS and CDR2 SASEGT. The CDR3 sequence is CASSEEGVSYGYTF. CDR3 bases: TGTGCCAGCAGCGAAGAGGGGGTAAGCTATGGCTACACCTTC.

The CDR3 here is CASSRGVSSYEQYF. The CDR3 bases are TGTGCCAGCAGTAGAGGGGTCTCATCCTACGAGCAGTACTTC. The rearrangement links TRBV27 to TRBJ2-7; D tentatively fits TRBD1 or TRBD2 (5 bases each). Germline V lookup: CDR1 MNHEY, CDR2 SMNVEV (reference sequence). There are 14 residues in the CDR3. Trimming took off 5 bases at V and 1 base at J, with 12 bases between the two ends.

The chain is built from TRBV2 and TRBJ2-7, with 9 bases identical to TRBD1. This CDR3 is built from 14 residues. The V gene's germline CDR1 is SNHLY and CDR2 FYNNEI. V lost 6 bases to trimming and J lost 0 bases; unmatched junction nucleotides: 3. The DNA of the CDR3 is TGTGCCAGCAGCAACAGGGGGCGCTCCTACGAGCAGTACTTC. Protein product: CASSNRGRSYEQYF.

The chain links TRBV28 to TRBJ2-7, with D possibly TRBD1 on 6 matching bases. CDR3 length equals 15 residues. Trimming removed 5 bases from V and 3 bases from J, with 17 bases in between. Germline CDR1 is MDHEN and CDR2 is SYDVKM. The CDR3 sequence: CASSPYRDTYYEQYF. In DNA, the CDR3 is TGTGCCAGCAGTCCGTACCGGGACACCTACTACGAGCAGTACTTC. Full variable domain (remainder filled in from reference TRBV28 and TRBJ2-7): DVKVTQSSRYLVKRTGEKVFLECVQDMDHENMFWYRQDPGLGLRLIYFSYDVKMKEKGDIPEGYSVSREKKERFSLILESASTNQTSMYLCASSPYRDTYYEQYFGPGTRLTVT.

J is TRBJ2-7 and V is TRBV14; 16 nucleotides align to TRBD2. V trimming: 6 bases; J trimming: 2 bases; junction bases outside the gene matches: 4. The germline gives CDR1 SGHDN, CDR2 FVKESK. The CDR3 totals 16 residues. Written as DNA, the CDR3 is TGTGCCAGCAGTAAGGGACTAGCGGGAGGGACCTACGAGCAGTACTTC. It encodes CASSKGLAGGTYEQYF.

The chain couples TRBV7-6 to TRBJ2-1; D may correspond to TRBD1 or TRBD2 (5 bases each). The CDR3 covers 13 residues. Germline V lookup: CDR1 SGHVS, CDR2 FNYEAQ. Trimming took 1 base from V and 6 from J, leaving 7 bases between them. The CDR3 bases are TGTGCCAGCAGCTTAGTTGGGGGCAATGAGCAGTTCTTC. Protein sequence: CASSLVGGNEQFF. Looking up the rest from reference TRBV7-6 and TRBJ2-1 gives the full variable domain: GAGVSQSPRYKVTKRGQDVALRCDPISGHVSLYWYRQALGQGPEFLTYFNYEAQQDKSGLPNDRFSAERPEGSISTLTIQRTEQRDSAMYRCASSLVGGNEQFFGPGTRLTVL.

This sequence joins TRBV7-8 and TRBJ2-1; 8 bases align to TRBD2. CDR1 and CDR2 from the germline V gene are SGHVS and FQNEAQ. J was trimmed by 6 bases and V by 1 base; bases with no gene match: 2. This CDR3 region has 14 residues. The CDR3 loop reads CASSLGGGPNEQFF. In DNA, the CDR3 is TGTGCCAGCAGCTTAGGCGGGGGGCCCAATGAGCAGTTCTTC.

The V call is TRBV4-3, the J call TRBJ2-7; a weak D match, TRBD1 (5 bases). The CDR3 sequence is 14 residues long. The V end lost 0 bases, the J end lost 13 bases, and 19 bases lay between the germline ends. Germline V gene data show CDR1 as LGHNA and CDR2 as YSLEER. CDR3 nucleotides: TGCGCCAGCAGCCAAGATCTTACAGTTGAGCAGGGTTACTTC. Translation gives CASSQDLTVEQGYF.

The chain links TRBV4-1 to TRBJ2-1; a possible D gene is TRBD2 (5 bases). The CDR3 extends over 17 amino acids. Germline V gene lookup returns CDR1 MGHRA and CDR2 YSYEKL. V shed 1 base and J shed 6 bases, with 19 bases lying between them. CDR3 sequence reads: CASSQGRAGRTFNEQFF. The CDR3 nucleotides are TGCGCCAGCAGCCAAGGTCGCGCCGGCAGGACTTTCAATGAGCAGTTCTTC.

V usage is TRBV6-6 and J usage is TRBJ2-7; D gene ambiguous. Trimming took off 6 bases at V and 3 bases at J, with 18 bases between the two ends. CDR3 length: 15 residues. Germline CDR1 and CDR2: MNHNY and SVGAGI (reference sequence). The CDR3 loop is CASSLGPRLNYEQYF. The CDR3 nucleotides read TGTGCCAGCAGCTTAGGACCCCGGCTTAACTACGAGCAGTACTTC.

This chain links TRBV18 with TRBJ1-1; D is unresolved. With 3 bases removed from V and 5 bases from J, the gap between germline ends came to 16 bases. Germline loops: CDR1 KGHSH, CDR2 LQKENI. The CDR3 contains 15 residues. CDR3 DNA: TGTGCCAGCTCACCGCCGTGGGCGGGTGAAACTGAAGCTTTCTTT. Translating it yields CASSPPWAGETEAFF.

The chain uses TRBV28 and TRBJ2-1; tentatively, D is TRBD2 (5 bases). Germline V CDR1 and CDR2: MDHEN, SYDVKM. This CDR3 comprises 11 residues. V was cut by 5 bases and J by 11 bases, with 10 bases left in between. CDR3 nucleotides: TGTGCCAGCAGTGAGGGTGGTCAGCAGTTCTTC. Translated: CASSEGGQQFF.

This clone was seen a handful of times. The J gene is TRBJ1-5, the V gene TRBV27; the D is unclear. V lost 1 base and J 5 bases, leaving 9 bases between the germline ends. This CDR3 is built from 14 residues. Germline V gene data show CDR1 as MNHEY and CDR2 as SMNVEV (reference sequence). The CDR3 reads CASSLWGGDQPQHF. In DNA, the CDR3 is TGTGCCAGCAGTTTATGGGGAGGCGATCAGCCCCAGCATTTT.

V usage is TRBV6-5 and J usage is TRBJ2-1, with 10 nucleotides matching TRBD2. V dropped 5 bases and J dropped 5; count of bases not matched to a gene: 6. This CDR3 spans 15 amino acids. Germline CDR1 reads MNHEY; CDR2 reads SVGAGI. The CDR3 is CASSPQLAGDNEQFF. Here the CDR3 DNA reads TGTGCCAGCAGTCCCCAGCTAGCGGGAGACAATGAGCAGTTCTTC.

V gene TRBV6-5 combines with J gene TRBJ2-3; 7 positions agree with TRBD1. This CDR3 has 15 amino acids. Germline V gives CDR1 MNHEY, CDR2 SVGAGI. V lost 2 bases, J lost 0 bases, and 2 bases stayed unmatched. This chain's CDR3 is CASSYDRVSTDTQYF. The CDR3 DNA reads as TGTGCCAGCAGTTACGACAGGGTTAGCACAGATACGCAGTATTTT.

The V gene is TRBV6-1, the J gene TRBJ2-7; 8 nucleotides line up with TRBD1. J was trimmed by 3 bases and V by 2 bases; bases with no gene match: 9. The CDR3 covers 16 residues. Germline V gene sequence: CDR1 MNHNS, CDR2 SASEGT. The CDR3 nucleotides read TGTGCCAGCAGTGAAAGGACAGGGTCGAATCTCTACGAGCAGTACTTC. Its protein product is CASSERTGSNLYEQYF.

The chain couples TRBV2 to TRBJ1-1, with 9 bases that match TRBD1. Germline-derived CDR1 and CDR2 are SNHLY and FYNNEI. The CDR3 is 13 amino acids. V shed 6 bases and J 1 base; nucleotides not matched to a gene: 0. The CDR3 sequence is CASRDRGNTEAFF. For the CDR3, the DNA is TGTGCCAGCAGGGACAGGGGGAACACTGAAGCTTTCTTT.

This clone has a single count. The chain links TRBV28 to TRBJ1-1, with 7 positions matching TRBD1. V lost 5 bases, J lost 0 bases, and 6 bases stayed unmatched. The CDR3 is 15 residues long. CDR1 and CDR2 (germline): MDHEN, SYDVKM. CDR3 in DNA: TGTGCCAGCAGTCGGACAGGCACACTGAACACTGAAGCTTTCTTT. Translation: CASSRTGTLNTEAFF.

J is TRBJ1-1 and V is TRBV27; D is ambiguous. CDR1 and CDR2 from the germline V gene are MNHEY and SMNVEV (reference sequence). V was cut by 3 bases and J by 0 bases, with 8 bases left in between. This CDR3 contains 14 residues. The CDR3 DNA reads TGTGCCAGCAGTTTTTCCCAGATGAACACTGAAGCTTTCTTT. Encoded protein: CASSFSQMNTEAFF.

V gene TRBV7-3 combines with J gene TRBJ2-5, with D possibly being TRBD2 (6 bases). The V gene's germline CDR1 is SGHTA and CDR2 FQGTGA. Trimming cost V 1 base and J 4 bases, with 7 bases left between them. The CDR3 spans 13 residues. The CDR3 is CASSLRGVETQYF. For the CDR3, the DNA is TGTGCCAGCAGCTTAAGGGGGGTAGAGACCCAGTACTTC. Complete variable domain (other parts from reference TRBV7-3 and TRBJ2-5): GAGVSQTPSNKVTEKGKYVELRCDPISGHTALYWYRQSLGQGPEFLIYFQGTGAADDSGLPNDRFFAVRPEGSVSTLKIQRTERGDSAVYLCASSLRGVETQYFGPGTRLLVL.

The genes are TRBV11-2 and TRBJ1-5; TRBD1 might be the D (5 bases). The CDR3 is 14 amino acids. Trimming took 5 bases from V and 2 from J, leaving 10 bases between them. Germline V gene data show CDR1 as SGHAT and CDR2 as FQNNGV. The CDR3, as DNA: TGTGCCAGCAGCCCTGGGGGTGGCAATCAGCCCCAGCATTTT. Translation: CASSPGGGNQPQHF.

The rearrangement links TRBV9 to TRBJ2-6; D is uncertain. V lost 5 bases to trimming and J lost 0 bases, with 3 bases between them. Per germline, CDR1 SGDLS and CDR2 YYNGEE. The CDR3 totals 13 residues. The CDR3 region is CASRGSGANVLTF. CDR3 bases: TGTGCCAGCAGAGGCTCTGGGGCCAACGTCCTGACTTTC.

This chain joins TRBV4-2 and TRBJ1-1, with a possible D match to TRBD1 (5 bases). CDR3 length equals 16 residues. Trimming took 0 bases from V and 1 from J, leaving 12 bases between them. In germline, CDR1 is LGHNA, CDR2 YNFKEQ. The CDR3 region is CASSQDLQGTNTEAFF. CDR3 coding DNA: TGTGCCAGCAGCCAAGATCTGCAGGGAACGAACACTGAAGCTTTCTTT.

As for this clone: Likely a read error: the CDR3 ends without its conserved phenylalanine or tryptophan. It is unclear where the CDR3 begins or ends on the DNA, so no DNA is shown, and the CDR3 is as TCRdb lists it. This chain links TRBV4-3 with TRBJ1-2; the listed D gene, TRBD1, was not tested against the DNA. Counting both end residues, the CDR3 totals 11 amino acids. Per germline, CDR1 LGHNA and CDR2 YSLEER. This CDR3 reads CASSPIGQHPL.

This chain links TRBV11-2 with TRBJ2-5; 11 bases agree with TRBD2. This CDR3 comprises 15 residues. Per germline, CDR1 SGHAT and CDR2 FQNNGV. The V segment lost 5 bases and the J segment 5 bases; nucleotides outside the gene matches: 7. CDR3 sequence: CASSLLAGGSETQYF. In DNA form, the CDR3 reads TGTGCCAGCAGCCTCCTAGCGGGAGGTTCGGAGACCCAGTACTTC.

This chain links TRBV4-2 with TRBJ2-4; tentatively, D is TRBD1 or TRBD2 (5 bases each). The V and J ends lost 3 bases and 2 bases respectively, with 14 bases between them. The CDR3 is 16 amino acids. Germline CDR1 and CDR2: LGHNA and YNFKEQ. The CDR3 nucleotides read TGTGCCAGCAGCCACGACGGGACCGCCACCAAAAACATTCAGTACTTC. The encoded protein is CASSHDGTATKNIQYF.